The rows below give T cell receptor beta chains drawn from one sample of a study of blood T cell repertoires in COVID-19. Only in-frame clones appear in the TCRdb table, and some are missing; sequencing was by immunoSEQ multiplex PCR. This sample has 250,000 to 300,000 clones; 81% occur once, and the top ten carry 2.5% to 3.5%. Sequencing input: peripheral blood. These receptors originate from a woman aged 55-69 years with active or convalescent COVID-19. CDR3s include the opening cysteine and the closing phenylalanine or tryptophan. Fields, in order: CDR3 DNA, CDR3 protein, D gene, V gene, J gene, clone size. D genes are given only for firm matches. A clone size is listed for some rows: how often the clone was seen (once, few, many), or a class if it is expanded.

TGTGCCAGCAGCTTGCAAGGGGCGAATCAGCCCCAGCATTTT	CASSLQGANQPQHF	NA	TRBV5-4	TRBJ1-5	few
TGTGCCAGCAGTTCCGCCCCAGCGGGGGGGCGCGGGGAGCTGTTTTTT	CASSSAPAGGRGELFF	TRBD2	TRBV6-2/TRBV6-3	TRBJ2-2	once
TGTGCCAGCAGCCTTCGGGGGGGTTTAGACTATGGCTACACCTTC	CASSLRGGLDYGYTF	NA	TRBV7-8	TRBJ1-2	NA
TGTGCCAGCAGCGTAGCGGAGGACGCCCGGTGGGCTGAAGCTTTCTTT	CASSVAEDARWAEAFF	NA	TRBV9	TRBJ1-1	once
TGTGCCATCAGGGCCTTAGGGGGCCGTAGCACAGATACGCAGTATTTT	CAIRALGGRSTDTQYF	TRBD1	TRBV10-3	TRBJ2-3	NA
TGTGCCAGCAGGATGGGGAGCGGGGGCGCCTACGAGCAGTACTTC	CASRMGSGGAYEQYF	TRBD2	TRBV7-2	TRBJ2-7	NA
TGTGCCAGCAGCTTAGGGGCGAACTATGGCTACACCTTC	CASSLGANYGYTF	NA	TRBV7-2	TRBJ1-2	NA
TGCAGCGTCAGAACACAGGGCGAGGACACTGAAGCTTTCTTT	CSVRTQGEDTEAFF	NA	TRBV29-1	TRBJ1-1	NA
TGTGCCAGCAGCTTGGTCGGGTACGAGCAGTACTTC	CASSLVGYEQYF	NA	TRBV5-6	TRBJ2-7	NA
TGTGCCAGCAGCCAAATCAGGGGGCAGGACTATGGCTACACCTTC	CASSQIRGQDYGYTF	TRBD1	TRBV3-1/TRBV3-2	TRBJ1-2	NA
TGCGCCAGCAGCCAAGAAGGCAGGGGGGTGAGGACTAATGAAAAACTGTTTTTT	CASSQEGRGVRTNEKLFF	TRBD1	TRBV4-1	TRBJ1-4	NA
TGCGCCAGCAGCCAAGAGGAAAGACTTACTACCTATGGCTACACCTTC	CASSQEERLTTYGYTF	NA	TRBV4-3	TRBJ1-2	once
TGTGCCAGCAGCAAAGAGGACAGGGCCGTTGACTATGGCTACACCTTC	CASSKEDRAVDYGYTF	NA	TRBV21-1	TRBJ1-2	NA
TGCGCCAGCAGCCGGGGGAATGAAAAACTGTTTTTT	CASSRGNEKLFF	NA	TRBV5-1	TRBJ1-4	once
TGTGCCAGCAGGGGGACAGCAACAGATACGCAGTATTTT	CASRGTATDTQYF	TRBD1	TRBV6-4	TRBJ2-3	NA
TGTGCCAGCAGTGACATCGAGGGTAGTGGCAATCAGCCCCAGCATTTT	CASSDIEGSGNQPQHF	NA	TRBV6-4	TRBJ1-5	NA
TGTGCCAGCAGCGGCACCAGGGGCCGGTGGTATGGCTACACCTTC	CASSGTRGRWYGYTF	NA	TRBV11-2	TRBJ1-2	NA
TGTGCCAGCTCACCGGGACTAGGCACAGATACGCAGTATTTT	CASSPGLGTDTQYF	TRBD2	TRBV18	TRBJ2-3	NA
TGTGCTGAGACTATTGTAAGGGGGGGGACTGAAGCTTTCTTT	CAETIVRGGTEAFF	NA	TRBV30	TRBJ1-1	NA
TGTGCCAGCACGGGAGCGGGGAGGGCCCACGAGCAGTACTTC	CASTGAGRAHEQYF	TRBD2	TRBV6-5	TRBJ2-7	few
TGTGCCAGCAGTGAACAGGCCCTCTCTGGAAACACCATATATTTT	CASSEQALSGNTIYF	NA	TRBV25-1	TRBJ1-3	NA
TGCGCCAGCAGCCAAGATCTCGGGGTCCCCTGGCCCCAGAACACTGAAGCTTTCTTT	CASSQDLGVPWPQNTEAFF	NA	TRBV4-3	TRBJ1-1	NA
TGTGCCAGCAGCTTAGCTGGGGCAAGAGATAATGAAAAACTGTTTTTT	CASSLAGARDNEKLFF	NA	TRBV7-9	TRBJ1-4	NA
TGTGCCAGCAGTTTCTCGGCCGAATTACAGGGGGTTTGGACTGAAGCTTTCTTT	CASSFSAELQGVWTEAFF	TRBD1	TRBV28	TRBJ1-1	NA
TGCGCCAGCAGCCAAGATGGGACAGGATACAATCAGCCCCAGCATTTT	CASSQDGTGYNQPQHF	TRBD1	TRBV4-3	TRBJ1-5	NA
TGTGCCAGTAGTCGGACCGCAGGGCGGCTTCAGCCCCAGCATTTT	CASSRTAGRLQPQHF	NA	TRBV19	TRBJ1-5	many
TGTGCCAGCAGGTTGACAGGGGGCGCGGTCCACGAGCAGTACTTC	CASRLTGGAVHEQYF	TRBD1	TRBV11-1	TRBJ2-7	once
TGTGCCAGCAGCTTAAAAAGTCAGGGCCCGTACTACGAGCAGTACTTC	CASSLKSQGPYYEQYF	NA	TRBV7-9	TRBJ2-7	NA
TGTGCCAGCAGTGATTCTACGGGGTTCTACGAGCAGTACTTC	CASSDSTGFYEQYF	NA	TRBV25-1	TRBJ2-7	NA
TGTGCCACTAGAGGTCCGGGTTCACCCCTCCACTTT	CATRGPGSPLHF	NA	TRBV28	TRBJ1-6	NA
TGTGCCACCGACAGGGGCTCCGCGAACACCGGGGAGCTGTTTTTT	CATDRGSANTGELFF	TRBD1	TRBV19	TRBJ2-2	NA
TGTGCCAGCAGCTTAATTGGCAGGCAGAACACTGAAGCTTTCTTT	CASSLIGRQNTEAFF	NA	TRBV7-9	TRBJ1-1	NA
TGCGCCAGCAGCGAGGGCCTTTTCATGGCGTCACGAAAGGGGAACACTGAAGCTTTCTTT	CASSEGLFMASRKGNTEAFF	NA	TRBV5-1	TRBJ1-1	NA
TGTGCTAGTGGTCTCCACAGTGTCACTGAAGCTTTCTTT	CASGLHSVTEAFF	NA	TRBV12-5	TRBJ1-1	NA
TGTGCCAGCAGCGACAGTTTCTATGGCTACACCTTC	CASSDSFYGYTF	NA	TRBV14	TRBJ1-2	NA
TGTGCCAGCAGCCCTATGTCAGGAGGGGGCGGCACAGATACGCAGTATTTT	CASSPMSGGGGTDTQYF	NA	TRBV3-1/TRBV3-2	TRBJ2-3	NA
TGTGCCAGCAGCTTCCTAGGGGGAACTGAAGCTTTCTTT	CASSFLGGTEAFF	NA	TRBV7-9	TRBJ1-1	NA
TGTGCCAGCAGTGTAGAACGGGACAGTTCCTTCTATAATTCACCCCTCCACTTT	CASSVERDSSFYNSPLHF	TRBD1	TRBV6-1	TRBJ1-6	NA
TGTGCCAGCACAGGGAACACCATATATTTT	CASTGNTIYF	NA	TRBV6-5	TRBJ1-3	NA
TGTGCCAGCAGTTTCCAGGGAAGGAGAAACACTGAAGCTTTCTTT	CASSFQGRRNTEAFF	NA	TRBV27	TRBJ1-1	NA
TGTGCCTGGAGTGATCAGGAAATCGCCTACGAGCAGTACTTC	CAWSDQEIAYEQYF	NA	TRBV30	TRBJ2-7	many
TGTGCCAGCAGTGATCGAACCCAGGGCCTATATGAAGCTTTCTTT	CASSDRTQGLYEAFF	NA	TRBV6-1	TRBJ1-1	once
TGTGCCAGCAGCCAGCGAGGACTAGGTAGTACGCAGTATTTT	CASSQRGLGSTQYF	TRBD2	TRBV7-3	TRBJ2-3	NA
TGTGCCAGTGAAATGGGATCGGCACAGGGCTCCTACGAGCAGTACTTC	CASEMGSAQGSYEQYF	NA	TRBV2	TRBJ2-7	NA
TGTGCCAGCGGGATTACAAGGGGGGGTTCACCCCTCCACTTT	CASGITRGGSPLHF	NA	TRBV6-5	TRBJ1-6	NA
TGCAGCGTTGAAGCCGGGACAGATACGCAGTATTTT	CSVEAGTDTQYF	NA	TRBV29-1	TRBJ2-3	NA
TGTGCCTGGAGTGAGGGACTAGCCCCGGGCGAGCAGTACTTC	CAWSEGLAPGEQYF	TRBD2	TRBV30	TRBJ2-7	few
TGTGCCTGGAGTCTGGCTAGCGGGGGGGCAGATACGCAGTATTTT	CAWSLASGGADTQYF	TRBD2	TRBV30	TRBJ2-3	few
TGCAGCGTTGAAGGACGACAGGGGGCAGGATACCAAGAGACCCAGTACTTC	CSVEGRQGAGYQETQYF	TRBD1	TRBV29-1	TRBJ2-5	once
TGCGCCAGCAGCCTGAAAGGGATGCAGGGGCGTCACCCCGCCTACGAGCAGTACTTC	CASSLKGMQGRHPAYEQYF	NA	TRBV4-1	TRBJ2-7	NA
TGCACCGTCACCTTCACAGGGAACGGCGAGCAGTACTTC	CTVTFTGNGEQYF	NA	TRBV29-1	TRBJ2-7	NA
TGTGCCAGCAGCTTAAGTGCTAGCGGGGTTGAGCAGTACTTC	CASSLSASGVEQYF	TRBD2	TRBV7-3	TRBJ2-7	many
TGTGCCAGTACGCAGGGAACTAGCACAGATACGCAGTATTTT	CASTQGTSTDTQYF	NA	TRBV19	TRBJ2-3	NA
TGTGCCAGCAGCTTAACAGGGCGCGATGAGCAGTTCTTC	CASSLTGRDEQFF	NA	TRBV13	TRBJ2-1	NA